This T cell receptor (beta chain) was sequenced in a study of Ad26.COV2.S vaccination and SARS-CoV-2 variants. This CDR3 is built from 13 residues. The germline V gene encodes CDR1 MDHEN and CDR2 SYDVKM. V lost 2 bases and J 2 bases, leaving 5 bases between the germline ends. The protocol was immunoSEQ multiplex PCR, while the TCRdb copy is restricted to in-frame clones and leaves out a portion. The data show around 250,000 clones, around nine tenths seen once. Treatment of the sample: approximately 18 received Ad26.COV2.S at low or high dose, single or two shots; several received placebo; per-sample allocation not given. Repertoires come from day 63 after the first vaccine or placebo injection.

The chain joins TRBV28 to TRBJ2-3, with unresolved D. The clonotype originates from a person aged 18 to 59 who received the Ad26.COV2.S COVID-19 vaccine or a placebo. The sample consisted of peripheral blood, taken in a trial of Ad26.COV2.S vaccine versus placebo. This CDR3 reads CASSLHFTDTQYF. The CDR3 coding sequence is TGTGCCAGCAGTTTACACTTCACAGATACGCAGTATTTT.